Listed below are T cell receptor beta chains from one sample, sequenced in a study of blood T cell repertoires in COVID-19. Assay: immunoSEQ multiplex PCR; the TCRdb copy retains only in-frame clones and omits some. The table lists 310,000 or so clones, about nine tenths of them singletons. Sequenced input: peripheral blood. These receptors originate from a woman aged 30 to 39 with COVID-19, enrolled during active disease. Both conserved end residues are part of each CDR3. Expanded clones get a size class; other rows say once, few or many, or leave the size out.

CDR3 protein: CASSLYLGGNGSSYNEQFF; V gene: TRBV28; clone size: -; J gene: TRBJ2-1
CDR3 protein: CASSPSGELFF; V gene: TRBV28; clone size: -; J gene: TRBJ2-2
CDR3 protein: CASSYRGARNTIYF; V gene: TRBV28; clone size: few; J gene: TRBJ1-3
CDR3 protein: CASSAGTGDGEKLFF; V gene: TRBV27; clone size: -; J gene: TRBJ1-4
CDR3 protein: CASSPPTGGEKLFF; V gene: TRBV28; clone size: -; J gene: TRBJ1-4
CDR3 protein: CASSQVRDNEQFF; V gene: TRBV4-2; clone size: -; J gene: TRBJ2-1
CDR3 protein: CASSQERGRAFF; V gene: TRBV3-1/TRBV3-2; clone size: -; J gene: TRBJ1-1
CDR3 protein: CASSISTGGRNTEAFF; V gene: TRBV19; clone size: -; J gene: TRBJ1-1
CDR3 protein: CASSKLAGGSYEQYF; V gene: TRBV6-5; clone size: -; J gene: TRBJ2-7
CDR3 protein: CASSLTPGSETQYF; V gene: TRBV7-3; clone size: -; J gene: TRBJ2-5
CDR3 protein: CASSYRSGTIYF; V gene: TRBV6-5; clone size: -; J gene: TRBJ1-3
CDR3 protein: CASSGTSGRWETQYF; V gene: TRBV27; clone size: -; J gene: TRBJ2-5
CDR3 protein: CASSLPIQGNQETQYF; V gene: TRBV5-1; clone size: -; J gene: TRBJ2-5
CDR3 protein: CASSLGHGEDEKLFF; V gene: TRBV7-8; clone size: many; J gene: TRBJ1-4
CDR3 protein: CASSPHGNSNQPQHF; V gene: TRBV5-1; clone size: -; J gene: TRBJ1-5
CDR3 protein: CASQGEGNQPQHF; V gene: TRBV19; clone size: -; J gene: TRBJ1-5
CDR3 protein: CASSGGGEAFF; V gene: TRBV9; clone size: -; J gene: TRBJ1-1
CDR3 protein: CASSLGLTRETQYF; V gene: TRBV7-2; clone size: -; J gene: TRBJ2-5
CDR3 protein: CASSFGGTEAFF; V gene: TRBV28; clone size: -; J gene: TRBJ1-1
CDR3 protein: CASSTGSGTGGARQFF; V gene: TRBV5-1; clone size: -; J gene: TRBJ2-1
CDR3 protein: CASSPISGRAPYEQFF; V gene: TRBV3-1/TRBV3-2; clone size: -; J gene: TRBJ2-1
CDR3 protein: CATSYAGNSPLHF; V gene: TRBV15; clone size: -; J gene: TRBJ1-6
CDR3 protein: CASNLQGQGNGGYTF; V gene: TRBV6-6; clone size: few; J gene: TRBJ1-2
CDR3 protein: CASSLVAGGNNEQFF; V gene: TRBV5-5; clone size: -; J gene: TRBJ2-1
CDR3 protein: CASSGRDFVNEQFF; V gene: TRBV2; clone size: -; J gene: TRBJ2-1
CDR3 protein: CASSLLTGTEAFF; V gene: TRBV7-9; clone size: -; J gene: TRBJ1-1
CDR3 protein: CASSFGGGYEQYF; V gene: TRBV5-4; clone size: -; J gene: TRBJ2-7
CDR3 protein: CASNQFTGAAEAFF; V gene: TRBV19; clone size: -; J gene: TRBJ1-1
CDR3 protein: CAISEVGVTEAFF; V gene: TRBV10-3; clone size: -; J gene: TRBJ1-1
CDR3 protein: CASQGASTNEKLFF; V gene: TRBV10-2; clone size: -; J gene: TRBJ1-4